Below, 22 T cell receptor beta chains from the same sample are listed, as sequenced in a study of T cells after yellow fever vaccination. TCRdb reprocessed the 5' RACE reads with MiXCR, giving one entry per CDR3 protein. Of 29,000 or so distinct CDR3 sequences listed, roughly 5.9% were seen once; the top ten hold around 25%. Source: PBMCs, either bulk or a sorted T-cell subset (CD4+, CD8+, memory, or dextramer-sorted; not recorded which), taken on the day of the yellow fever booster vaccination. Every receptor here comes from a man aged 25 to 45 who received the YFV17D yellow fever vaccine.

The chain is built from TRBV7-8 and TRBJ1-4, with D possibly matching TRBD1 (6 bases). V was cut by 6 bases and J by 6 bases, with 17 bases left in between. CDR1 and CDR2 from the germline V gene are SGHVS and FQNEAQ. The CDR3 contains 15 residues. The CDR3 reads CASRPERTDYEKLFF. CDR3 nucleotide sequence: TGTGCCAGCAGACCCGAGCGGACAGACTATGAAAAACTGTTTTTT.

This clonotype was counted at least ten times. J is TRBJ1-2 and V is TRBV28; D is unclear. Deletions cut 6 bases from V and 1 base from J, with 12 bases between. Germline V gene lookup returns CDR1 MDHEN and CDR2 SYDVKM. The CDR3 has 14 amino acids. The CDR3 DNA reads as TGTGCCAGCAGCTACTTTGGGGTTAACTATGGCTACACCTTC. It yields the protein CASSYFGVNYGYTF.

The rearrangement uses TRBV20-1 and TRBJ2-3; perhaps TRBD2 as D (5 bases). The CDR3 extends over 13 amino acids. The germline CDR1 and CDR2 sequences are DFQATT and SNEGSKA (reference sequence). Trimming left V 3 bases short and J 2 bases short, with 9 bases between. CDR3 in amino acids: CSASRGDTDTQYF. CDR3 DNA sequence: TGCAGTGCTAGTCGGGGAGACACAGATACGCAGTATTTT.

This clonotype was counted at least ten times. V usage is TRBV6-1 and J usage is TRBJ2-1; 10 bases map to TRBD2. V lost 6 bases, J lost 0 bases, and 8 bases stayed unmatched. Germline V gene sequence: CDR1 MNHNS, CDR2 SASEGT. The CDR3 contains 17 residues. The CDR3 here is CASSRGSSGSSYNEQFF. The CDR3 bases are TGTGCCAGCAGCCGAGGGTCTAGCGGGAGCTCCTACAATGAGCAGTTCTTC.

This clonotype occurred a few times. This CDR3 reads CASRTHGTYEGTQYF. The CDR3 bases are TGTGCCAGCAGGACACACGGGACTTACGAGGGGACCCAGTACTTC. The chain recombines TRBV7-2 with TRBJ2-5, with TRBD2 as a possible D gene (6 bases). The germline V and J ends were trimmed by 6 bases and 7 bases, with 21 bases remaining between them. The CDR3 is 15 amino acids. The germline V gene encodes CDR1 SGHTA and CDR2 FQGNSA.

This clonotype was picked up many times. J is TRBJ2-1 and V is TRBV9; 10 positions match TRBD2. Per the germline V gene, CDR1 is SGDLS and CDR2 is YYNGEE. The CDR3 runs to 15 residues. With V trimmed by 0 bases and J by 6 bases, 3 bases remained unmatched. Here the CDR3 reads CASSVVAGGFNEQFF. The CDR3 bases are TGTGCCAGCAGCGTAGTAGCGGGAGGATTCAATGAGCAGTTCTTC. Looking up the rest from reference TRBV9 and TRBJ2-1 gives the full variable domain: DSGVTQTPKHLITATGQRVTLRCSPRSGDLSVYWYQQSLDQGLQFLIQYYNGEERAKGNILERFSAQQFPDLHSELNLSSLELGDSALYFCASSVVAGGFNEQFFGPGTRLTVL.

At least ten counts were recorded for this clonotype. The chain employs TRBV20-1 and TRBJ2-7; TRBD1 might be the D (5 bases). The CDR3 loop spans 12 amino acids. V lost 2 bases and J lost 2, with 7 bases in between. Germline V gives CDR1 DFQATT, CDR2 SNEGSKA (reference sequence). For the CDR3, the DNA is TGCAGTGCTAGAAAACAGGCCTACGAGCAGTACTTC. Translating gives CSARKQAYEQYF.

This clonotype was recorded many times. The junction departs from the called germline gene at one end, perhaps through a read error. V usage is TRBV29-1 and J usage is TRBJ2-5, with D tentatively TRBD1 (5 bases). Germline CDR1 SQVTM, CDR2 ANQGSEA. This CDR3 region has 12 residues. The CDR3 region has the DNA TGCAGCGTTGGGCTCGGACAAGACACCCAGTACTTC. Residues: CSVGLGQDTQYF. The full variable domain, in which reference TRBV29-1 and TRBJ2-5 provide the parts outside the CDR3, is SAVISQKPSRDICQRGTSLTIQCQVDSQVTMMFWYRQQPGQSLTLIATANQGSEATYESGFVIDKFPISRPNLTFSTLTVSNMSPEDSSIYLCSVGLGQDTQYFGPGTRLLVL.

This clonotype was picked up many times. V usage is TRBV12-3 or TRBV12-4 and J usage is TRBJ2-7, with 8 nucleotides matching TRBD2. The trim removed 3 bases at V and 8 bases at J, leaving 9 bases unmatched. The CDR3 loop spans 14 amino acids. The CDR3 here is CASSLAGGDGKQYF. CDR3 DNA: TGTGCCAGCAGTTTGGCCGGGGGGGACGGGAAGCAGTACTTC.

This clonotype appeared a few times. This sequence joins TRBV7-2 and TRBJ2-6, with D uncertain. Trimming stripped 8 bases from V and 0 bases from J, with 8 bases between. Germline V gives CDR1 SGHTA, CDR2 FQGNSA. The CDR3 spans 14 residues. CDR3 loop: CASGRSSGANVLTF. The CDR3 DNA is TGTGCCAGCGGACGTAGCTCTGGGGCCAACGTCCTGACTTTC.

This clonotype was seen more than once but under ten times. One end of the junction fails to match germline, which may point to a read error. The chain carries TRBV12-3 or TRBV12-4 and TRBJ2-1, with a weak D call TRBD2 (5 bases). This CDR3 is built from 18 residues. The CDR3 sequence is CAISPPQASSHPDYEQFF. The CDR3 DNA sequence: TGTGCCATCAGTCCTCCTCAGGCTAGTTCGCACCCGGACTATGAGCAGTTCTTC.

This clonotype was seen at least ten times. CDR3 nucleotides: TGTGCCTGGAATCGCGGGGACACCGGGGAGCTGTTTTTT. Translating gives CAWNRGDTGELFF. The chain joins TRBV30 to TRBJ2-2; D perhaps matches TRBD2 (6 bases). Germline lookup yields CDR1 GTSNPN and CDR2 SVGIG (reference sequence). The CDR3 is made up of 13 amino acids. Between the trimmed V and J ends, which lost 4 bases and 3 bases, there was a span of 9 bases. Looking up the rest from reference TRBV30 and TRBJ2-2 gives the full variable domain: SQTIHQWPATLVQPVGSPLSLECTVEGTSNPNLYWYRQAAGRGLQLLFYSVGIGQISSEVPQNLSASRPQDRQFILSSKKLLLSDSGFYLCAWNRGDTGELFFGEGSRLTVL.

This clonotype was counted many times. The rearrangement joins TRBV20-1 to TRBJ2-1; TRBD2 agrees at 7 bases. The germline CDR1 and CDR2 sequences are DFQATT and SNEGSKA (reference sequence). J was trimmed by 2 bases and V by 6 bases; bases with no gene match: 7. The CDR3 has 14 amino acids. CDR3 region: CSAPESGTYNEQFF. CDR3 nucleotides: TGCAGTGCCCCCGAAAGCGGGACCTACAATGAGCAGTTCTTC.

CDR3: CASSTTSGTSYEQYF. DNA of the CDR3: TGTGCCAGCAGTACTACTAGCGGAACCTCCTACGAGCAGTACTTC. The chain joins TRBV6-2 or TRBV6-3 to TRBJ2-7; 8 bases match TRBD2. The J segment lost 0 bases and the V segment lost 5 bases, leaving 6 bases of the junction unmatched. Germline CDR1 MNHEY, CDR2 SVGEGT. CDR3 length: 15 residues.

V and J are TRBV20-1 and TRBJ2-7, with D perhaps TRBD1 (5 bases). This CDR3 spans 14 amino acids. Germline V CDR1 and CDR2: DFQATT, SNEGSKA (reference sequence). Trimming removed 5 bases from V and 3 bases from J, with 17 bases in between. This chain's CDR3 is CSAVSQGGYYEQYF. In nucleotides, the CDR3 is TGCAGTGCTGTTAGTCAGGGTGGATACTACGAGCAGTACTTC.

Many counts were recorded for this clonotype. This chain connects TRBV6-4 to TRBJ2-2; 9 positions agree with TRBD1. V trimming: 2 bases; J trimming: 5 bases; junction bases outside the gene matches: 0. The CDR3 has 14 amino acids. Germline loops: CDR1 MRHNA, CDR2 SNTAGT. CDR3 protein: CASSDGTGTGELFF. The DNA of the CDR3 is TGTGCCAGCAGTGACGGGACAGGGACCGGGGAGCTGTTTTTT.

This clonotype was recorded many times. This chain uses TRBV5-5 with TRBJ1-5, with D perhaps TRBD1 (5 bases). Germline V gene lookup returns CDR1 SGHKS and CDR2 YYEKEE (reference sequence). The V end was cut by 0 bases, the J end by 1 base, with 8 bases between. This CDR3 region has 15 residues. The CDR3 is CASSLVGESNQPQHF. Here the CDR3 DNA reads TGTGCCAGCAGCTTGGTAGGGGAGAGCAATCAGCCCCAGCATTTT.

This clonotype was detected only a few times. The rearrangement uses TRBV4-1 and TRBJ2-7, with 11 bases that match TRBD2. Germline values: CDR1 MGHRA, CDR2 YSYEKL. J lost 0 bases, V lost 2 bases, and 6 bases had no gene match. CDR3 size: 17 residues. Here the CDR3 DNA reads TGCGCCAGCAGCCAAACAGGACTAGCGGGCAACTCCTACGAGCAGTACTTC. This encodes CASSQTGLAGNSYEQYF.

Many counts were recorded for this clonotype. V gene TRBV20-1 combines with J gene TRBJ2-1, with 8 bases that match TRBD2. The CDR3 runs 14 residues. Germline V gene data show CDR1 as DFQATT and CDR2 as SNEGSKA (reference sequence). Trimming cost V 4 bases and J 6 bases; bases outside gene matches: 8. CDR3 in amino acids: CSATGLAPLNEQFF. Here the CDR3 DNA reads TGCAGTGCTACCGGACTAGCTCCCCTCAATGAGCAGTTCTTC.

In this sample, this clonotype turned up a few times. The V and J genes are TRBV20-1 and TRBJ2-1, with TRBD2 matching over 14 bases. Germline CDR1 and CDR2: DFQATT and SNEGSKA (reference sequence). This CDR3 region has 15 residues. The ends lost 4 bases at V and 8 bases at J; junction bases unmatched: 7. CDR3 amino acids: CSAIRLAGGKDEQFF. The CDR3 DNA reads TGCAGTGCTATTCGACTAGCGGGAGGGAAGGATGAGCAGTTCTTC.

Many counts were recorded for this clonotype. This chain links TRBV4-3 with TRBJ1-5; D is unclear. Germline V gene lookup returns CDR1 LGHNA and CDR2 YSLEER. This CDR3 spans 15 amino acids. V gave up 5 bases and J gave up 3 bases, with 14 bases separating them. The CDR3, as DNA: TGCGCCAGCAGCAGCGACGTAACCAACAATCAGCCCCAGCATTTT. Translation gives CASSSDVTNNQPQHF.

This clonotype was recorded many times. The CDR3: CASSFRRLAGGEQYF. CDR3 bases: TGTGCCAGCAGCTTCCGACGACTAGCGGGAGGCGAGCAGTACTTC. The chain joins TRBV5-6 to TRBJ2-7; 13 positions agree with TRBD2. V gave up 2 bases and J gave up 6 bases; unmatched junction bases: 5. The CDR3 is made up of 15 amino acids. CDR1 is SGHDT, CDR2 YYEEEE, per germline.